Here is one TCR beta chain with its context. Its antigen is not known. This specimen belongs to a study of cytomegalovirus exposure and HLA in healthy donors. Overall study findings and caveats: Researchers left out some V segments, among them TRBV6-2 and TRBV6-3, as indistinguishable. Most TCR sequences proved rare, with some public TCRs found in many donors.

Primers: 60 Vbeta forward and 13 Jbeta reverse. Produced via immunoSEQ multiplex PCR; TCRdb's table is partial and in-frame only. Here the sample spans 140,000 or so clones, roughly 80% being singletons. The germline V gene has CDR1 SGHRS and CDR2 YFSETQ. This CDR3 is built from 14 residues. V trimming: 2 bases; J trimming: 9 bases; junction bases outside the gene matches: 6. The rearrangement joins TRBV5-1 to TRBJ2-1; 9 nucleotides agree with TRBD1. Sequencing was done on a sample of PBMCs. The receptor's source is a boy younger than 10 in good health and CMV-seronegative. The CDR3 loop is CASSLGGQGSEQFF. The CDR3 DNA follows: TGCGCCAGCAGCTTAGGCGGACAGGGGAGTGAGCAGTTCTTC.